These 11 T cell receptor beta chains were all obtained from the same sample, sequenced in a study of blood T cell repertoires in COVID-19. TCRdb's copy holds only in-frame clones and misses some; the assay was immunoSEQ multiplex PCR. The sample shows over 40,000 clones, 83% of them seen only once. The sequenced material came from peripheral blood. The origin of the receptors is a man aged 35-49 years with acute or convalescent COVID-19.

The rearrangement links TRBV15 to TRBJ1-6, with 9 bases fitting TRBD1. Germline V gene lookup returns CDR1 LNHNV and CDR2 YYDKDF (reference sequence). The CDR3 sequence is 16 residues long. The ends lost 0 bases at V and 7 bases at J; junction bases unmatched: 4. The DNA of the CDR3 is TGTGCCACCAGCAGAGATCCGGGACAGGGCAATTCACCCCTCCACTTT. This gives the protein CATSRDPGQGNSPLHF.

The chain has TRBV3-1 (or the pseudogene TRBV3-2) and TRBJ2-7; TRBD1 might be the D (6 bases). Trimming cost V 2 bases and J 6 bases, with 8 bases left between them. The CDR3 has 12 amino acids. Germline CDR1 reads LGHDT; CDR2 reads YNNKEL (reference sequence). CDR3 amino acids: CASSQTGSEQYV. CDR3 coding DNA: TGTGCCAGCAGCCAAACAGGGAGCGAGCAGTACGTC.

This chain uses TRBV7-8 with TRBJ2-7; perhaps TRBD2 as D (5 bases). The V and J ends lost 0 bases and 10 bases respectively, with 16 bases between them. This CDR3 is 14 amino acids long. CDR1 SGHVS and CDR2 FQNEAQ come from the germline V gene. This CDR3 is CASSLAAGRFLQYF. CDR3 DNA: TGTGCCAGCAGCTTAGCGGCGGGCCGCTTTCTCCAGTACTTC.

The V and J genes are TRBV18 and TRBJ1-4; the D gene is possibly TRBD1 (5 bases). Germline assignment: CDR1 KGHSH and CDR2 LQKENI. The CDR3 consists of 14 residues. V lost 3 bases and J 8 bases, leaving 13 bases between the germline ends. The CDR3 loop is CASSPSGGGEKLFF. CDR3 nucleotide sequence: TGTGCCAGCTCACCTTCCGGGGGTGGCGAAAAACTGTTTTTT.

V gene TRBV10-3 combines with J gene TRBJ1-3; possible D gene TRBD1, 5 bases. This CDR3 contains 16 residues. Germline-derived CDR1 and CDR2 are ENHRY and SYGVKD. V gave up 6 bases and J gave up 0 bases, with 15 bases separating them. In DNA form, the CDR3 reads TGTGCCATCAGGGCGGAGGGGCGCAGCTCTGGAAACACCATATATTTT. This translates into CAIRAEGRSSGNTIYF.

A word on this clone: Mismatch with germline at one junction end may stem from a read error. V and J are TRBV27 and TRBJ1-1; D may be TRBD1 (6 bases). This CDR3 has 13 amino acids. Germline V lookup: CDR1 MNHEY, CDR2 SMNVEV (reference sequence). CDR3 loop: CACRDNRNTEAFF. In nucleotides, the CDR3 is TGTGCCTGCAGGGACAATCGTAACACTGAAGCTTTCTTT.

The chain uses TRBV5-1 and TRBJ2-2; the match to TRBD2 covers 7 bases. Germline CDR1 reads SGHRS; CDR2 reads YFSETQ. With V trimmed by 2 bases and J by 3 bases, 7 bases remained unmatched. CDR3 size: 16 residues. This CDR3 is CASSFRAAGDTGELFF. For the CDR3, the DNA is TGCGCCAGCAGCTTTCGGGCGGCGGGAGACACCGGGGAGCTGTTTTTT.

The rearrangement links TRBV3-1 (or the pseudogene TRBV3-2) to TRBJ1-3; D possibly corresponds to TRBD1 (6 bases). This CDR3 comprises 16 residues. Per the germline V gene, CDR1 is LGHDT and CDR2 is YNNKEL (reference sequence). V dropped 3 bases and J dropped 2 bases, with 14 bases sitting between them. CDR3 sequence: CASSHNRANTGNTIYF. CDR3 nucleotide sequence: TGTGCCAGCAGCCACAACAGGGCAAATACTGGAAACACCATATATTTT.

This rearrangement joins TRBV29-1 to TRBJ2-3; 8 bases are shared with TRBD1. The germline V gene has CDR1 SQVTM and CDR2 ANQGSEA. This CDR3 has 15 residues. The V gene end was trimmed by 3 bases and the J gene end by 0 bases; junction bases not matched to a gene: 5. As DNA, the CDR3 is TGCAGCGTTGACCTACAGGGGGTGAGCACAGATACGCAGTATTTT. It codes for CSVDLQGVSTDTQYF.

Here the CDR3 DNA reads TGTGCCAGCAGTGAGACAGGGGCAAACTACGAGCAGTACTTC. It specifies CASSETGANYEQYF. This chain uses TRBV6-1 with TRBJ2-7; 8 bases are a match to TRBD1. Per the germline V gene, CDR1 is MNHNS and CDR2 is SASEGT. Losses at the gene ends were 3 bases for V and 3 bases for J; bases not matched to a gene: 4. This CDR3 region has 14 residues.

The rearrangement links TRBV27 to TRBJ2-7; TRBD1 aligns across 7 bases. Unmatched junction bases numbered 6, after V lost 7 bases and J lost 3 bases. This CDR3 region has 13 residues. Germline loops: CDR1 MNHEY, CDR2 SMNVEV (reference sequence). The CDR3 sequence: CASMQDRFYEQYV. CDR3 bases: TGTGCCAGCATGCAGGACAGGTTCTACGAGCAGTACGTC.